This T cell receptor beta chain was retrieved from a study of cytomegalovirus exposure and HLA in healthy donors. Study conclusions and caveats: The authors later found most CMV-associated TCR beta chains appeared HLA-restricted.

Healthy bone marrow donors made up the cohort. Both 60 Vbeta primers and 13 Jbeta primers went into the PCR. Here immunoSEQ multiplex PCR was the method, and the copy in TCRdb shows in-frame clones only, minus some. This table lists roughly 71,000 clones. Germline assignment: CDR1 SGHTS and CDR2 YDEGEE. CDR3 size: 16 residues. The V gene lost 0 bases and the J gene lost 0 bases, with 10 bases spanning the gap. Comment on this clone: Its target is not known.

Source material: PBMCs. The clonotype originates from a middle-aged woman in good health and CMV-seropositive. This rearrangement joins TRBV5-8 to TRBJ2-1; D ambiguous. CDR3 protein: CASSLAADLSYNEQFF. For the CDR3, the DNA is TGTGCCAGCAGCTTGGCCGCAGATCTCTCCTACAATGAGCAGTTCTTC.